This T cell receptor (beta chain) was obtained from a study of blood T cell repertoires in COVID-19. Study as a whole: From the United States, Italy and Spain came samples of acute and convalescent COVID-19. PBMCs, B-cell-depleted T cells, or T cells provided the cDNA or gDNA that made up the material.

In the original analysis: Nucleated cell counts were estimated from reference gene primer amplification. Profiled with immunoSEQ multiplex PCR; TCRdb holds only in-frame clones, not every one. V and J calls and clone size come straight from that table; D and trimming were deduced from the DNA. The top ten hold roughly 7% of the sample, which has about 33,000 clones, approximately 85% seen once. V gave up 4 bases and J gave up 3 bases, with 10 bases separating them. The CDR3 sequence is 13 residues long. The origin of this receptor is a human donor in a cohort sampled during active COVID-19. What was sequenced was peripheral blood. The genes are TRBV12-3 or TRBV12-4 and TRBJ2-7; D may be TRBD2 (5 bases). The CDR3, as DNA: TGTGCCAGCAGTTACTCCGGGGACTACGAGCAGTACTTC. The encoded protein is CASSYSGDYEQYF.